The 10 T cell receptor beta chains below come from one sample, sequenced in a study of Graves' ophthalmopathy and Graves' hyperthyroidism. Amplified TCR beta CDR3 regions were obtained using RNA transcripts as template. HTBI primers served in a first-round RT-PCR, which a second-round multiplex PCR followed. TCRdb reanalysed the multiplex PCR reads using MiXCR and keeps one entry per CDR3 protein. The data contain 650,000 to 800,000 distinct CDR3 sequences, about 38% of them singletons. The sample consisted of peripheral blood. The receptor set was obtained from an adult man with Graves' ophthalmopathy.

Many counts were recorded for this clonotype. The chain combines TRBV29-1 with TRBJ1-1; D is undetermined. There are 14 residues in the CDR3. Trimming removed 1 base at V and 1 base at J, with 10 bases between. Germline values: CDR1 SQVTM, CDR2 ANQGSEA. The CDR3 DNA sequence: TGCAGCGTTGAAGGTCGGGCAGGGAACACTGAAGCTTTCTTT. It translates to CSVEGRAGNTEAFF. The full variable domain, in which reference TRBV29-1 and TRBJ1-1 provide the parts outside the CDR3, is SAVISQKPSRDICQRGTSLTIQCQVDSQVTMMFWYRQQPGQSLTLIATANQGSEATYESGFVIDKFPISRPNLTFSTLTVSNMSPEDSSIYLCSVEGRAGNTEAFFGQGTRLTVV.

The chain has TRBV25-1 and TRBJ2-4, with D maybe TRBD1 (6 bases). This CDR3 is 16 amino acids long. The V gene's germline CDR1 is MGHDK and CDR2 SYGVNS. V was clipped by 2 bases and J by 2 bases, with 13 bases between them. The CDR3 sequence is CASSEPRGDSKNIQYF. In nucleotides, the CDR3 is TGTGCCAGCAGTGAACCCAGGGGAGATTCCAAAAACATTCAGTACTTC.

Notes on this clonotype: At one of its ends the junction is not consistent with the germline gene, which may arise from a read error. This chain joins TRBV7-9 and TRBJ1-5, with D possibly matching TRBD1 (6 bases). CDR1 and CDR2 from the germline V gene are SEHNR and FQNEAQ (reference sequence). The CDR3 is made up of 16 amino acids. The CDR3 spells CASSQVRGAKDQPQHF. In nucleotides, the CDR3 is TGCGCCAGCAGCCAAGTAAGGGGGGCGAAGGATCAGCCCCAGCATTTT.

This clonotype was seen repeatedly, ten times or more. The rearrangement links TRBV12-3 or TRBV12-4 to TRBJ1-1; no definite D call. V was pared by 3 bases and J by 1 base, with 6 bases between. CDR3 length: 13 residues. Written as DNA, the CDR3 is TGTGCCAGCAGTTTTAGGTGGAACACTGAAGCTTTCTTT. This sequence encodes CASSFRWNTEAFF.

V gene TRBV15 combines with J gene TRBJ1-2; D possibly corresponds to TRBD1 (6 bases). The V gene lost 5 bases and the J gene lost 2 bases, with 18 bases spanning the gap. CDR1 and CDR2 from the germline V gene are LNHNV and YYDKDF (reference sequence). The CDR3 has 16 residues. CDR3 coding DNA: TGTGCCACCAGCGTTGAGTCTGGGGGCGTAAACTATGGCTACACCTTC. Its protein is CATSVESGGVNYGYTF.

This clonotype was seen repeatedly, ten times or more. The chain is built from TRBV11-2 and TRBJ1-1; possible D gene TRBD1, 5 bases. The V end was cut by 5 bases, the J end by 6 bases, with 19 bases between. The germline gives CDR1 SGHAT, CDR2 FQNNGV. CDR3 length: 15 amino acids. As DNA, the CDR3 is TGTGCCAGCAGCCCACTGGCAGGGAGAGTTTCTGAAGCTTTCTTT. Translating gives CASSPLAGRVSEAFF.

As DNA, the CDR3 is TGCGCCAGCAGCCAAGGGGACAGGGAGATCACTGAAGCTTTCTTT. As protein: CASSQGDREITEAFF. The genes are TRBV4-3 and TRBJ1-1, with 9 bases that match TRBD1. CDR1 is LGHNA and CDR2 is YSLEER in the germline V gene. V gave up 1 base and J gave up 4 bases; unmatched junction bases: 4. There are 15 residues in the CDR3.

This chain joins TRBV7-2 and TRBJ1-2; the D gene is possibly TRBD1 (5 bases). Per germline, CDR1 SGHTA and CDR2 FQGNSA. V dropped 1 base and J dropped 5 bases, with 11 bases sitting between them. The CDR3 runs 14 residues. The CDR3 DNA is TGTGCCAGCAGCTTAGAGGAGGGACCGTATGGCTACACCTTC. Translation: CASSLEEGPYGYTF. Variable domain in full (rest from reference TRBV7-2 and TRBJ1-2): GAGVSQSPSNKVTEKGKDVELRCDPISGHTALYWYRQSLGQGLEFLIYFQGNSAPDKSGLPSDRFSAERTGGSVSTLTIQRTQQEDSAVYLCASSLEEGPYGYTFGSGTRLTVV.

This clonotype was recorded at least ten times. The rearrangement links TRBV10-3 to TRBJ1-2; 8 bases align to TRBD1. Trimming at V came to 6 bases and at J to 6 bases, leaving 6 bases not matched to a gene. The germline CDR1 and CDR2 sequences are ENHRY and SYGVKD. The CDR3 loop spans 13 amino acids. The CDR3 sequence is CAIRPTGGDGYTF. The CDR3 DNA reads TGTGCCATCAGACCAACAGGGGGGGATGGCTACACCTTC.

Ten or more counts support this clonotype. One end of the junction fails to match germline, which may point to a read error. The V call is TRBV10-3, the J call TRBJ1-2; the D is unclear. The germline V gene has CDR1 ENHRY and CDR2 SYGVKD. The CDR3 has 12 amino acids. CDR3 protein: CASSHREYGYTF. CDR3 sequence (DNA): TGTGCCAGCAGTCATCGGGAGTATGGCTACACCTTC.